The entry below describes one TCR beta chain. Its antigen is not identified. These data come from a study of cytomegalovirus exposure and HLA in healthy donors. Study summary: Per a later analysis, the roughly 700 first-cohort and some 110 validation repertoires shared one platform. Study results and caveats: Cytomegalovirus-associated TCR beta chains were listed, numbering some 180.

TCRdb's table, derived via immunoSEQ multiplex PCR, lists solely in-frame clones and lacks some. The sample comprises some 260,000 clones, about nine tenths of which are singletons, and around 3.3% rests with the top ten. This CDR3 spans 16 amino acids. Losses at the gene ends were 5 bases for V and 8 bases for J; bases not matched to a gene: 15. Germline CDR1 and CDR2: LNHNV and YYDKDF (reference sequence). Sequencing was performed on PBMCs. This clonotype originated in a woman aged 30 to 39 in good health and CMV-seronegative. The gene calls are TRBV15 and TRBJ2-1; 7 nucleotides agree with TRBD1. CDR3 amino acids: CATSPRRGGPVDEQFF. The DNA for the CDR3 is TGTGCCACCAGCCCGAGGCGAGGGGGCCCCGTCGATGAGCAGTTCTTC.